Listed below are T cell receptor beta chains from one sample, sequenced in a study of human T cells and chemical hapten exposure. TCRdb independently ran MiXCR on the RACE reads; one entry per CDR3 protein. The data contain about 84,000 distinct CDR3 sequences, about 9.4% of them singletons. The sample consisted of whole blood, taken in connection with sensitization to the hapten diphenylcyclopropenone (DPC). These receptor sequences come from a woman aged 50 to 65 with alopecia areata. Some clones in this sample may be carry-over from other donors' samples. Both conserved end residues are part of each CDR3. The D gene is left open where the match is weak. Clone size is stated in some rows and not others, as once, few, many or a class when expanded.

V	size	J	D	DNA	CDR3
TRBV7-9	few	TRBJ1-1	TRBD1	TGTGCCAGCAGCTTAGGGGTTGGGACAGGGAACACTGAAGCTTTCTTT	CASSLGVGTGNTEAFF
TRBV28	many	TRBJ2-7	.	TGTGCCAGCAGTACCAGCGGGCTGAGAAACGAGCAGTACTTC	CASSTSGLRNEQYF
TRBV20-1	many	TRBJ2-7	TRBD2	TGCAGTGCTCCCCCAGCGGGAGGGGTCTCCTACGAGCAGTACTTC	CSAPPAGGVSYEQYF
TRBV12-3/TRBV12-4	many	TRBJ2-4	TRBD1	TGTGCCAGCAGTCGGGACAGGGGGCTAGCCAAAAACATTCAGTACTTC	CASSRDRGLAKNIQYF
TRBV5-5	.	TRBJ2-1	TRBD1	TGTGCCAGCAGCCCGGGACAGGGTATGGACAATGAGCAGTTCTTC	CASSPGQGMDNEQFF
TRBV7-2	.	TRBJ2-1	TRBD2	TGTGCCAGCAGCGGTAGCGGGAGGGCCTTCGTATCCTACAATGAGCAGTTCTTC	CASSGSGRAFVSYNEQFF
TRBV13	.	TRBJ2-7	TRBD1	TGTGCCAGCAGCCAGAGCGACAGGGGGATAACCTACGAGCAGTACTTC	CASSQSDRGITYEQYF
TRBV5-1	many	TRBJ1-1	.	TGCGCCAGCAGCTTGGAACGGGGGAGTACTGAAGCTTTCTTT	CASSLERGSTEAFF
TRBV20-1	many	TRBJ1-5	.	TGCAGTGCCCTACAGACGGGGAGCAATCAGCCCCAGCATTTT	CSALQTGSNQPQHF
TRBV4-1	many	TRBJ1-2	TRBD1	TGCGCCAGCAGCCAGCAAAGACAGGGGGCCTACTATGGCTACACCTTC	CASSQQRQGAYYGYTF
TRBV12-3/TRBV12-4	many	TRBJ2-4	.	TGTGCCAGCAGTTTTCGGGGGTGGAACATTCAGTACTTC	CASSFRGWNIQYF
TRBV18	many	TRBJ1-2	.	TGTGCCAGCTCACCATTGACAGAACCTAACTATGGCTACACCTTC	CASSPLTEPNYGYTF
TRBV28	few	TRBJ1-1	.	TGTGCCAGCAGTACCTTGGCCACTGAAGCTTTCTTT	CASSTLATEAFF
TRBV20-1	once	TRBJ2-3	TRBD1	TGCAGTGCTAGAGGTCACAGGGGATACACAGATACGCAGTATTTT	CSARGHRGYTDTQYF